This TCR beta chain originates from a study of metastatic and nonmetastatic thyroid tumors (TCRdb year 2020). A note on the overall study: For patients with malignant and with benign thyroid disease, the researchers compared repertoires between peripheral blood samples and tumor or nodule tissue samples.

Library construction relied on PCR. Sequencer: Illumina HiSeq 4000. High-throughput sequencing was used to profile the CDR3 region of the TCR beta-chain in every patient. The authors processed their data as follows. A classifier to discriminate distant-metastatic papillary thyroid cancer patients was built from CDR3 differences across clinicopathological groups. The Shannon index was used to assess repertoire diversity, and the Morisita-Horn index was used to assess tumor-blood repertoire similarity. Clones were called with MiXCR by TCRdb after fastp trimmed the public reads at Q25, and only in-frame beta chains were retained. It is TCRdb's table, rather than the study itself, that gives the V and J calls and clone size. Present in this sample are tens of thousands of clones, just over 4% of which were seen just once. The ten largest make up more than 20% of the sample. V gives up 0 bases and J gives up 4 bases, and the segment between their germline ends measures 16 bases. CDR1 GTSNPN and CDR2 SVGIG were looked up in the germline V gene (reference sequence). The CDR3 sequence holds 15 residues, the cysteine and phenylalanine included. The CDR3 DNA has 45 bases and is translated from base 1.

Before undergoing thyroid surgery, none of the patients had been given any kind of treatment. Patient clinical samples collected from about 2012 to 2018 were retrospectively analysed using T-cell receptor beta sequencing. This clone was seen at least ten times. What antigen it recognizes has not been identified. The record has no base qualities; no much larger clone is one base away. Broader findings and caveats from the paper: In both blood and tumor samples, TCR beta diversity was reported to be significantly higher in malignant tumors than in benign nodules.

The sequencing sample was made of blood. The rearrangement combines TRBV30 with TRBJ2-7, and perhaps TRBD1 as D gene, on 5 matching bases. This TCR derives from a female donor with papillary thyroid cancer or a benign thyroid nodule (not recorded which). Some clones in this sample may be carry-over from other donors' samples. The CDR3 is CAWSVTSGILYEQYF. The DNA sequence reads TGTGCCTGGAGTGTTACGTCAGGGATCCTTTACGAGCAGTACTTC.